This T cell receptor beta chain was retrieved from a study of blood T cell repertoires in COVID-19. Study-level background: Acute and convalescent COVID-19 specimens originated in the United States, Italy and Spain. The analysed material was cDNA or gDNA that came from T cells, B-cell-depleted T cells, or PBMCs.

The CDR3 sequence is 11 residues long. Looked up from germline, CDR1 is MNHEY and CDR2 is SVGAGI. The germline V and J ends were trimmed by 2 bases and 7 bases, with 5 bases remaining between them. Per the authors' pipeline: Reference gene primers were amplified, and this amplification served to estimate nucleated cell counts. Only in-frame clones appear in the TCRdb table, and some are missing; sequencing was by immunoSEQ multiplex PCR. D and trimming come from the DNA, and the V and J calls and clone size come from that table. This sample has about 240,000 clones, with about 80% found just once. Specimen: peripheral blood. The genes are TRBV6-5 and TRBJ1-1; D ambiguous. This TCR derives from a woman of 80 years or more with acute or convalescent COVID-19. The CDR3 reads CASSYGVEAFF. CDR3 bases: TGTGCCAGCAGTTACGGAGTTGAAGCTTTCTTT.